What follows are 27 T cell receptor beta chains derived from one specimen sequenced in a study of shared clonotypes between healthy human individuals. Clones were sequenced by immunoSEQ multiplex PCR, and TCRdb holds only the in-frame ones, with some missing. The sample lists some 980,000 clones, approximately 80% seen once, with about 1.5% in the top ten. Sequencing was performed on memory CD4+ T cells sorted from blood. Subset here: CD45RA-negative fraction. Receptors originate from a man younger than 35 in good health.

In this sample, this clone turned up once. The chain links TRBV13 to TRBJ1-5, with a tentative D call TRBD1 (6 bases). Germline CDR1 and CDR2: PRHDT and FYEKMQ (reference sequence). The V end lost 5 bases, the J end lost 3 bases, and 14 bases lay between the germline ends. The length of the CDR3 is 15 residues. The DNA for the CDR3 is TGTGCCAGCAGCGACGGGGGGGGCGACAATCAGCCCCAGCATTTT. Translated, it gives CASSDGGGDNQPQHF. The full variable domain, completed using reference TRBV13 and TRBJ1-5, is AAGVIQSPRHLIKEKRETATLKCYPIPRHDTVYWYQQGPGQDPQFLISFYEKMQSDKGSIPDRFSAQQFSDYHSELNMSSLELGDSALYFCASSDGGGDNQPQHFGDGTRLSIL.

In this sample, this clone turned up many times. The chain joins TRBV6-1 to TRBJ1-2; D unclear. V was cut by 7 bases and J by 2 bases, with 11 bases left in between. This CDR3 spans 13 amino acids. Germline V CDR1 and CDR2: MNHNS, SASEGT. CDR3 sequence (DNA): TGTGCCAGCATGGGATGGGAAAACTATGGCTACACCTTC. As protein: CASMGWENYGYTF.

CDR3 sequence: CASSQEFGTNYGYTF. Written as DNA, the CDR3 is TGCGCCAGCAGCCAAGAATTCGGGACTAACTATGGCTACACCTTC. The J gene is TRBJ1-2, the V gene TRBV4-3; D not certain. Trimming took 0 bases from V and 0 from J, leaving 8 bases between them. Germline V lookup: CDR1 LGHNA, CDR2 YSLEER. This CDR3 region has 15 residues.

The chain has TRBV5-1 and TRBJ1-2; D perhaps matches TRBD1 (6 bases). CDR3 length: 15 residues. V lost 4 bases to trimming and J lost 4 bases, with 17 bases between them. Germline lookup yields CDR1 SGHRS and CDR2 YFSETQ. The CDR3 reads CASSREGGSGYGYTF. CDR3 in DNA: TGCGCCAGCAGCCGGGAGGGGGGCTCGGGCTATGGCTACACCTTC.

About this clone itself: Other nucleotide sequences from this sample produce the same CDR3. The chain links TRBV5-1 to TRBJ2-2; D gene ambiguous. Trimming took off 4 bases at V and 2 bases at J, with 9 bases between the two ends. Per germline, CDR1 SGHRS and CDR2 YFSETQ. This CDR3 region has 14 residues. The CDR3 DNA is TGCGCCAGCAGCCCGGGCCCTAACACCGGGGAGCTGTTTTTT. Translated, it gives CASSPGPNTGELFF.

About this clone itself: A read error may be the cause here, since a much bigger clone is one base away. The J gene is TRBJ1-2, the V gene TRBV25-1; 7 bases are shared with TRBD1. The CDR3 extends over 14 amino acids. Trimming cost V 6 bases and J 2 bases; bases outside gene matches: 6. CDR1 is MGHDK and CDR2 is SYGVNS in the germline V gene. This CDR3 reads CASSPGTVNYGYTF. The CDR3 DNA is TGTGCCAGCAGCCCCGGGACAGTAAACTATGGCTACACCTTC.

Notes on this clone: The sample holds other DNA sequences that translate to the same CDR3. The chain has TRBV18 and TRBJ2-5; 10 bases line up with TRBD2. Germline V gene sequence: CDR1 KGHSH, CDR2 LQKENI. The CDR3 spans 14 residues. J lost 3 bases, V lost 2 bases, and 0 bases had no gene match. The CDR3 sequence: CASSPTSGEETQYF. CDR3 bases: TGTGCCAGCTCACCAACTAGCGGGGAAGAGACCCAGTACTTC. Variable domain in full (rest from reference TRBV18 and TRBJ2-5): NAGVMQNPRHLVRRRGQEARLRCSPMKGHSHVYWYRQLPEEGLKFMVYLQKENIIDESGMPKERFSAEFPKEGPSILRIQQVVRGDSAAYFCASSPTSGEETQYFGPGTRLLVL.

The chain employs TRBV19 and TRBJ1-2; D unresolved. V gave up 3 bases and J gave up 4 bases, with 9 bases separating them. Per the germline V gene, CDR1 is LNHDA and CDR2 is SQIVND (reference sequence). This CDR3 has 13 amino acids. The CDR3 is CASSIGRSYGYTF. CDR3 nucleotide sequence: TGTGCCAGTAGTATCGGCAGATCCTATGGCTACACCTTC.

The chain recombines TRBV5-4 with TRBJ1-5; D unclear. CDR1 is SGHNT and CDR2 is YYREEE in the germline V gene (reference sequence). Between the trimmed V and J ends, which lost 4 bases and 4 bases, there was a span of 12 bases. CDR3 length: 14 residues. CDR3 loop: CASSLFGENQPQHF. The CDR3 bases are TGTGCCAGCAGCCTTTTTGGGGAAAATCAGCCCCAGCATTTT.

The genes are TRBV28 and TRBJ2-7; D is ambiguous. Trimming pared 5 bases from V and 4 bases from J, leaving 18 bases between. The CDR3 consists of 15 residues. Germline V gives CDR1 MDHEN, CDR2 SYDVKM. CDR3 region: CASSPPSTNGYEQYF. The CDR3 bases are TGTGCCAGCAGTCCCCCGAGCACCAACGGGTACGAGCAGTACTTC.

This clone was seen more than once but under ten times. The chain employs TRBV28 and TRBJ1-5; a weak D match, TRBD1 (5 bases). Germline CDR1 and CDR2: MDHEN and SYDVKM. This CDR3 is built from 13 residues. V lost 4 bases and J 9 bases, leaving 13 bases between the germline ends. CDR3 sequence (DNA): TGTGCCAGCAGTTGGACGGGGCTAAGGCCCCAGCATTTT. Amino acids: CASSWTGLRPQHF.

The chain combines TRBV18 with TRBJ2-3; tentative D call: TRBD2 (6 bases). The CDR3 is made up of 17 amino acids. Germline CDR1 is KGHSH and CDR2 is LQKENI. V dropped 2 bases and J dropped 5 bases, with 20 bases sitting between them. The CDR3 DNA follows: TGTGCCAGCTCACCAAAACCGGGGACGGGAGATAAAGATACGCAGTATTTT. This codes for CASSPKPGTGDKDTQYF.

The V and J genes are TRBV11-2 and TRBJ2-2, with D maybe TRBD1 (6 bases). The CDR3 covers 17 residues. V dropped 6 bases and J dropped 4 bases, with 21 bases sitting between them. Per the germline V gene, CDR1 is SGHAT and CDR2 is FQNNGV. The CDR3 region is CASRADRDRFSTGELFF. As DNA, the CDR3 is TGTGCCAGCAGAGCGGACCGAGACAGGTTTTCCACCGGGGAGCTGTTTTTT.

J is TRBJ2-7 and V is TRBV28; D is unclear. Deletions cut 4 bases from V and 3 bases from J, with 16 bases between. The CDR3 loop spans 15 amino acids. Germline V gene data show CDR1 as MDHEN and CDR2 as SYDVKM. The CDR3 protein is CASSYFGRMDYEQYF. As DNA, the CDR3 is TGTGCCAGCAGTTATTTTGGCCGGATGGACTACGAGCAGTACTTC.

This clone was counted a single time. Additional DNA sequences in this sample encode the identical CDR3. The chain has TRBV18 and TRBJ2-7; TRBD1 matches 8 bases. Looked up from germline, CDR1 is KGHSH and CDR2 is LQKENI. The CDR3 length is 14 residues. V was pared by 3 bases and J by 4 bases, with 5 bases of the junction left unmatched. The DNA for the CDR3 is TGTGCCAGCTCACCGTCTCAGGGGGCTTACGAGCAGTACTTC. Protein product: CASSPSQGAYEQYF.

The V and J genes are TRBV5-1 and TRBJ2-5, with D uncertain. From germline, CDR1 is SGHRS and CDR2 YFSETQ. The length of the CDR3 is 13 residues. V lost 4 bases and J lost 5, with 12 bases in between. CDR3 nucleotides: TGCGCCAGCAGCCCATCCACCCCGGAGACCCAGTACTTC. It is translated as CASSPSTPETQYF. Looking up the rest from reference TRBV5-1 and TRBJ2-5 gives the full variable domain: KAGVTQTPRYLIKTRGQQVTLSCSPISGHRSVSWYQQTPGQGLQFLFEYFSETQRNKGNFPGRFSGRQFSNSRSEMNVSTLELGDSALYLCASSPSTPETQYFGPGTRLLVL.

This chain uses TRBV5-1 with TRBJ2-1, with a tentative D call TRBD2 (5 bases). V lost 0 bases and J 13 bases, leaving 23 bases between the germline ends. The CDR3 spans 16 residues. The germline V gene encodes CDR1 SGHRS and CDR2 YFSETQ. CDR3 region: CASSLDPGILSGTQFF. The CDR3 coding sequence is TGCGCCAGCAGCTTGGACCCAGGAATACTATCGGGAACACAGTTCTTC. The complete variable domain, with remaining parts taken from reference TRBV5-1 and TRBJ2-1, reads KAGVTQTPRYLIKTRGQQVTLSCSPISGHRSVSWYQQTPGQGLQFLFEYFSETQRNKGNFPGRFSGRQFSNSRSEMNVSTLELGDSALYLCASSLDPGILSGTQFFGPGTRLTVL.

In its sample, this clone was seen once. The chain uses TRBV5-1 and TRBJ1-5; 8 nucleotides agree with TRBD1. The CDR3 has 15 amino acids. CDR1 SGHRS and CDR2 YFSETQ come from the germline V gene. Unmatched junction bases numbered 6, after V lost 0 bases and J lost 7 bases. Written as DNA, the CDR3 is TGCGCCAGCAGCTTGGAAGGGCAGGGGGCACAGCCCCAGCATTTT. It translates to CASSLEGQGAQPQHF.

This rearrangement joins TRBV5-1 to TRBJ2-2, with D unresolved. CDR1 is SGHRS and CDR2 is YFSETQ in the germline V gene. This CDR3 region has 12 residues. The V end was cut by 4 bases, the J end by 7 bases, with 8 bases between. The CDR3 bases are TGCGCCAGCAGCCTAACTTACGGGGAGCTGTTTTTT. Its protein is CASSLTYGELFF.

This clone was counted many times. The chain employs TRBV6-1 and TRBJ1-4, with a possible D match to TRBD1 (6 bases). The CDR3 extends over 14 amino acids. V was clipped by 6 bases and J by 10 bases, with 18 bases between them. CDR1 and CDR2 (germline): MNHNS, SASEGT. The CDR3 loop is CASRTGLRAVKLFF. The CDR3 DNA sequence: TGTGCCAGCAGGACAGGCCTAAGGGCAGTAAAACTGTTTTTT.

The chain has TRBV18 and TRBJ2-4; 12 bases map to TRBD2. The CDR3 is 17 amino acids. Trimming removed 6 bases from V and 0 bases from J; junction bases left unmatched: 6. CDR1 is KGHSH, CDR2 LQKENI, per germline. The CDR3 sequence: CASSHLAGGLAKNIQYF. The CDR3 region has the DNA TGTGCCAGCTCTCATCTAGCGGGAGGGCTAGCCAAAAACATTCAGTACTTC.

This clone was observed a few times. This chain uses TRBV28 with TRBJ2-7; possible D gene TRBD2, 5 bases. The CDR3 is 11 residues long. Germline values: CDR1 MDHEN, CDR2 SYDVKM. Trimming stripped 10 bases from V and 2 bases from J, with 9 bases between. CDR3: CATRGAYEQYF. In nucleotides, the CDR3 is TGTGCCACCCGGGGAGCCTACGAGCAGTACTTC.

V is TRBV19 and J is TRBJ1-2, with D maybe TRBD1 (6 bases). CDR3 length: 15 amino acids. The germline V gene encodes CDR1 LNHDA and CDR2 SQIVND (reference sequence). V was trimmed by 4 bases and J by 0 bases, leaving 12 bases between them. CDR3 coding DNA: TGTGCCAGTAGTACGAAAGGGGGGGCTAACTATGGCTACACCTTC. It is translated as CASSTKGGANYGYTF.

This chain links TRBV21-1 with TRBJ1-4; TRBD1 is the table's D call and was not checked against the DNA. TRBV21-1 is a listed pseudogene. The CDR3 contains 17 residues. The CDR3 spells CASSPQVTGDPNEKLFF. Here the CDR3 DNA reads TGTGCCAGCAGCCCCCAGGTCACAGGGGACCCTAATGAAAAACTGTTTTTT.

CDR3 residues: CASSLPLEREGYTF. In nucleotides, the CDR3 is TGTGCCAGCAGCCTCCCCCTTGAGAGGGAAGGCTACACCTTC. V is TRBV7-2 and J is TRBJ1-2; the D is unclear. The V and J ends lost 5 bases and 8 bases respectively, with 18 bases between them. The CDR3 has 14 residues. Germline CDR1 and CDR2: SGHTA and FQGNSA.

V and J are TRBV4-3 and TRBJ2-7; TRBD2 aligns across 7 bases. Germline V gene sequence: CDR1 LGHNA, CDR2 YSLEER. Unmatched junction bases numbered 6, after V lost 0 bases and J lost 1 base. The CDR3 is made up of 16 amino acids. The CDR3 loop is CASSQDLAEKSYEQYF. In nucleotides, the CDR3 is TGCGCCAGCAGCCAAGATCTAGCGGAAAAATCCTACGAGCAGTACTTC.

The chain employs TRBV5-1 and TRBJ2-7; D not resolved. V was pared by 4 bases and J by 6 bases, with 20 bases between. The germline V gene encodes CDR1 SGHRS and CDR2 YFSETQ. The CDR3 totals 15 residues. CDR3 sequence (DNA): TGCGCCAGCAGCCCCTGGGAACAGCCTGGTGGCGAGCAGTACTTC. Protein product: CASSPWEQPGGEQYF.